This T cell receptor (beta chain) appears in the sequencing data of a study of T cells after posttransplantation cyclophosphamide. CDR3 size: 16 residues. Trimming took 3 bases from V and 0 from J; bases not matched to a gene: 7. Per germline, CDR1 LNHNV and CDR2 YYDKDF (reference sequence). Libraries were prepared by immunoSEQ multiplex PCR; TCRdb keeps only in-frame clonotypes and omits some of them. The sample lists around 47,000 clones, 85% to 95% occurring once. J is TRBJ1-2 and V is TRBV15, with 7 bases matching TRBD1. The source material was PBMCs. This clonotype was sampled from a woman aged 25 to 39 in good health and a related stem cell transplant donor. The CDR3 DNA follows: TGTGCCACCAGCAGGGGAACAGGGGCGGCTAACTATGGCTACACCTTC. Amino acid sequence: CATSRGTGAANYGYTF.